Below are 30 T cell receptor beta chains sequenced from a single sample in a study of shared clonotypes between healthy human individuals. The method was immunoSEQ multiplex PCR; TCRdb's version includes in-frame clones alone and lacks a portion of them. The repertoire has hundreds of thousands of clones, 92% of them found once; the top ten carry 24%. Only CD45RO-negative cells positively selected for CCR7 counted as naive CD8 cells, so terminally differentiated effector memory CD45RA+ cells were excluded. Sequencing used naive CD8+ T cells sorted from blood. The origin of the receptors is a man aged 25 to 45 in good health.

The J gene is TRBJ2-1, the V gene TRBV27, with D possibly matching TRBD2 (6 bases). Germline CDR1 MNHEY, CDR2 SMNVEV (reference sequence). There are 15 residues in the CDR3. V lost 0 bases and J lost 3, with 9 bases in between. CDR3 residues: CASSLSRDFYNEQFF. The CDR3 DNA reads TGTGCCAGCAGTTTATCGCGGGACTTCTACAATGAGCAGTTCTTC.

The rearrangement links TRBV7-9 to TRBJ2-1; D gene ambiguous. V was cut by 1 base and J by 12 bases, with 13 bases left in between. Germline lookup yields CDR1 SEHNR and CDR2 FQNEAQ (reference sequence). This CDR3 spans 13 amino acids. This chain's CDR3 is CASSLEPSMWQFF. CDR3 DNA sequence: TGTGCCAGCAGCTTAGAACCGAGTATGTGGCAGTTCTTC. The whole variable domain, remainder taken from reference TRBV7-9 and TRBJ2-1, is DTGVSQNPRHKITKRGQNVTFRCDPISEHNRLYWYRQTLGQGPEFLTYFQNEAQLEKSRLLSDRFSAERPKGSFSTLEIQRTEQGDSAMYLCASSLEPSMWQFFGPGTRLTVL.

The V and J genes are TRBV4-1 and TRBJ2-1; the match to TRBD1 covers 7 bases. CDR3 length: 16 amino acids. V shed 4 bases, J shed 5 bases, and the junction held 11 bases outside the gene matches. Germline loops: CDR1 MGHRA, CDR2 YSYEKL. CDR3 sequence: CASSLLPGGANNEQFF. The DNA of the CDR3 is TGCGCCAGCAGCCTATTACCAGGGGGAGCAAACAATGAGCAGTTCTTC.

J is TRBJ1-4 and V is TRBV2, with TRBD1 matching over 7 bases. The CDR3 length is 13 residues. The V segment lost 9 bases and the J segment 5 bases; nucleotides outside the gene matches: 6. Germline-derived CDR1 and CDR2 are SNHLY and FYNNEI. The CDR3 DNA sequence: TGTGCCAGTCCACAGGGGAAGAATGAAAAACTGTTTTTT. The encoded protein is CASPQGKNEKLFF.

The chain recombines TRBV29-1 with TRBJ2-7; D not certain. This CDR3 has 14 residues. Trimming stripped 1 base from V and 0 bases from J, with 10 bases between. From germline, CDR1 is SQVTM and CDR2 ANQGSEA. In DNA, the CDR3 is TGCAGCGTTGAAGTCGGACGGACCTCCTACGAGCAGTACTTC. Its translation is CSVEVGRTSYEQYF.

J is TRBJ2-7 and V is TRBV4-1; TRBD2 matches at 10 bases. The CDR3 is 15 residues long. Germline assignment: CDR1 MGHRA and CDR2 YSYEKL. Trimming cost V 1 base and J 3 bases; bases outside gene matches: 3. CDR3 nucleotide sequence: TGCGCCAGCAGCCAAGTTGGGACTAGCGTCTACGAGCAGTACTTC. This gives the protein CASSQVGTSVYEQYF.

A note on this clone: Within the sample, other DNA sequences also encode this same CDR3. J is TRBJ2-1 and V is TRBV5-4; D remains ambiguous. The V gene's germline CDR1 is SGHNT and CDR2 YYREEE (reference sequence). The CDR3 is made up of 11 amino acids. Trimming shortened V by 1 base and J by 7 bases, and 3 bases separated the two germline ends. CDR3 residues: CASSLSNEQFF. The CDR3, as DNA: TGTGCCAGCAGCTTGTCTAATGAGCAGTTCTTC.

This chain links TRBV5-6 with TRBJ2-1, with D unclear. Germline lookup yields CDR1 SGHDT and CDR2 YYEEEE. The V gene lost 2 bases and the J gene lost 5 bases, with 8 bases spanning the gap. This CDR3 has 13 amino acids. CDR3 protein: CASSFNPDNEQFF. The CDR3, as DNA: TGTGCCAGCAGCTTTAACCCCGACAATGAGCAGTTCTTC.

The chain uses TRBV4-2 and TRBJ1-1; 8 bases map to TRBD1. V dropped 5 bases and J dropped 2; count of bases not matched to a gene: 13. CDR3 length equals 17 residues. From germline, CDR1 is LGHNA and CDR2 YNFKEQ. CDR3 bases: TGTGCCAGCAGCACGGACAGGGAGGTACGGGGAAACACTGAAGCTTTCTTT. Its protein product is CASSTDREVRGNTEAFF.

The chain carries TRBV6-6 and TRBJ2-7; D ambiguous. The CDR3 consists of 14 residues. Germline V CDR1 and CDR2: MNHNY, SVGAGI (reference sequence). V lost 5 bases, J lost 4 bases, and 15 bases lay in between. The CDR3 loop is CASSRPGRPYEQYF. The CDR3, as DNA: TGTGCCAGCAGTAGGCCCGGCAGACCATACGAGCAGTACTTC.

V gene TRBV5-5 combines with J gene TRBJ2-1, with 10 positions matching TRBD2. Germline CDR1 and CDR2: SGHKS and YYEKEE (reference sequence). This CDR3 contains 17 residues. V shed 5 bases, J shed 0 bases, and the junction held 8 bases outside the gene matches. CDR3 region: CASSSSGSLTSYNEQFF. CDR3 in DNA: TGTGCCAGCAGTTCTAGCGGGAGCCTTACCTCCTACAATGAGCAGTTCTTC.

This clone appeared a few times. The chain couples TRBV27 to TRBJ2-2, with no clear D. The CDR3 is 11 residues long. Germline V gives CDR1 MNHEY, CDR2 SMNVEV (reference sequence). Trimming stripped 6 bases from V and 3 bases from J, with 2 bases between. This chain's CDR3 is CASRYTGELFF. The CDR3 region has the DNA TGTGCCAGCAGATACACCGGGGAGCTGTTTTTT.

The table lists this clone with a count of one. The gene calls are TRBV6-5 and TRBJ1-2, with D possibly TRBD1 on 6 matching bases. Germline CDR1 and CDR2: MNHEY and SVGAGI. The CDR3 covers 16 residues. Trimming left V 4 bases short and J 4 bases short, with 19 bases between. In DNA, the CDR3 is TGTGCCAGCAGTTCAGCCACCGGACAGCCTTTCTATGGCTACACCTTC. Protein: CASSSATGQPFYGYTF.

On this clone itself: This sample also contains other DNA sequences that code for the same CDR3. This chain uses TRBV27 with TRBJ2-7; D possibly matches TRBD1 or TRBD2 (5 bases each). CDR1 is MNHEY and CDR2 is SMNVEV in the germline V gene (reference sequence). V lost 4 bases, J lost 6 bases, and 7 bases lay in between. The CDR3 extends over 11 amino acids. Here the CDR3 DNA reads TGTGCCAGCAGTTGGGGGAGCGAGCAGTACTTC. Translation gives CASSWGSEQYF.

The V gene is TRBV29-1, the J gene TRBJ2-7; 11 bases are shared with TRBD1. Unmatched junction bases numbered 8, after V lost 8 bases and J lost 5 bases. Germline assignment: CDR1 SQVTM and CDR2 ANQGSEA. The CDR3 is 13 residues long. The CDR3 DNA follows: TGCAGCACCGCCGGGACAGGGGGAAACGAGCAGTACTTC. It translates to CSTAGTGGNEQYF.

Only a few counts were recorded for this clone. The chain is built from TRBV7-9 and TRBJ2-2; 7 bases map to TRBD2. The CDR3 runs 14 residues. The V gene's germline CDR1 is SEHNR and CDR2 FQNEAQ (reference sequence). V was clipped by 5 bases and J by 7 bases; unmatched bases: 7. The CDR3 DNA is TGTGCCAGCAGCCCAAGGGACTATCACGGGGAGCTGTTTTTT. As protein: CASSPRDYHGELFF.

The V and J genes are TRBV7-7 and TRBJ2-3; 7 bases match TRBD2. CDR1 is SSHAT, CDR2 FNYEAQ, per germline (reference sequence). V was clipped by 5 bases and J by 2 bases; unmatched bases: 4. This CDR3 spans 14 amino acids. CDR3 sequence: CASSPSGNTDTQYF. CDR3 sequence (DNA): TGTGCCAGCAGCCCCAGCGGGAACACAGATACGCAGTATTTT.

This chain connects TRBV7-9 to TRBJ2-1; possibly TRBD2 for D (5 bases). The germline V gene has CDR1 SEHNR and CDR2 FQNEAQ (reference sequence). The CDR3 covers 15 residues. The germline V and J ends were trimmed by 2 bases and 8 bases, with 16 bases remaining between them. The CDR3 sequence is CASSLRGTESDEQFF. Here the CDR3 DNA reads TGTGCCAGCAGCTTACGGGGTACCGAGTCCGATGAGCAGTTCTTC.

The V and J genes are TRBV28 and TRBJ1-5, with D perhaps TRBD1 (5 bases). Germline assignment: CDR1 MDHEN and CDR2 SYDVKM. V lost 3 bases to trimming and J lost 4 bases, with 13 bases between them. CDR3 size: 15 residues. The CDR3 protein is CASSLGDIWNQPQHF. DNA of the CDR3: TGTGCCAGCAGTTTGGGGGATATCTGGAATCAGCCCCAGCATTTT.

The chain couples TRBV7-3 to TRBJ2-1; D remains unclear. This CDR3 is 15 amino acids long. In germline, CDR1 is SGHTA, CDR2 FQGTGA. Trimming left V 2 bases short and J 4 bases short, with 12 bases between. The CDR3: CASSLEPMSYNEQFF. The CDR3 DNA follows: TGTGCCAGCAGCTTAGAGCCCATGAGTTACAATGAGCAGTTCTTC.

The rearrangement uses TRBV5-6 and TRBJ2-7; D is possibly TRBD2 (6 bases). This CDR3 has 15 amino acids. The germline V and J ends were trimmed by 2 bases and 2 bases, with 14 bases remaining between them. Germline loops: CDR1 SGHDT, CDR2 YYEEEE. CDR3: CASSLRSGYTYEQYF. CDR3 coding DNA: TGTGCCAGCAGCTTAAGAAGCGGGTACACCTACGAGCAGTACTTC.

The V and J genes are TRBV5-6 and TRBJ1-5, with 8 bases matching TRBD1. This CDR3 is 16 amino acids long. CDR1 and CDR2 (germline): SGHDT, YYEEEE. Trimming at V came to 4 bases and at J to 7 bases, leaving 13 bases not matched to a gene. The CDR3 nucleotides are TGTGCCAGCAGCCCTCATGGACAGGGTGGCGGACAGCCCCAGCATTTT. Amino acid sequence: CASSPHGQGGGQPQHF.

The chain links TRBV9 to TRBJ2-7; 10 bases agree with TRBD1. The V and J ends lost 3 bases and 7 bases, in that order; junction bases with no gene match: 7. This CDR3 is built from 14 residues. The V gene's germline CDR1 is SGDLS and CDR2 YYNGEE. CDR3 sequence: CASSAGTGAREQYF. The CDR3 DNA reads as TGTGCCAGCAGCGCCGGGACAGGGGCTCGGGAGCAGTACTTC.

V gene TRBV7-6 combines with J gene TRBJ2-7; 9 bases match TRBD1. Germline-derived CDR1 and CDR2 are SGHVS and FNYEAQ. This CDR3 contains 17 residues. J lost 5 bases, V lost 5 bases, and 16 bases had no gene match. CDR3 in amino acids: CASSDRGTRGGSDEQYF. The CDR3 DNA is TGTGCCAGCAGCGACAGGGGGACGAGGGGTGGGAGTGACGAGCAGTACTTC.

The chain has TRBV11-3 and TRBJ2-2; 8 bases are shared with TRBD2. This CDR3 spans 17 amino acids. Per germline, CDR1 SGHNT and CDR2 YENEEA. V lost 0 bases to trimming and J lost 4 bases; unmatched junction nucleotides: 7. The CDR3 is CASSLDGFSGGTGELFF. The CDR3 DNA sequence: TGTGCCAGCAGCTTAGATGGTTTCAGCGGGGGCACCGGGGAGCTGTTTTTT.

CDR3 protein: CASSVNGRATDTQYF. The DNA for the CDR3 is TGTGCCAGCAGCGTAAACGGGAGAGCGACAGATACGCAGTATTTT. V is TRBV9 and J is TRBJ2-3; tentative D call: TRBD2 (6 bases). The CDR3 has 15 amino acids. Trimming pared 1 base from V and 3 bases from J, leaving 12 bases between. Germline V gene sequence: CDR1 SGDLS, CDR2 YYNGEE.

V gene TRBV13 combines with J gene TRBJ2-1, with D maybe TRBD2 (6 bases). In germline, CDR1 is PRHDT, CDR2 FYEKMQ (reference sequence). The CDR3 extends over 12 amino acids. Trimming took 5 bases from V and 9 from J, leaving 11 bases between them. CDR3 protein: CASSRDFGEQFF. As DNA, the CDR3 is TGTGCCAGCAGCAGGGACTTTGGTGAGCAGTTCTTC.

The rearrangement uses TRBV27 and TRBJ2-3; perhaps TRBD2 as D (6 bases). The CDR3 spans 14 residues. Looked up from germline, CDR1 is MNHEY and CDR2 is SMNVEV (reference sequence). Trimming cost V 1 base and J 5 bases, with 10 bases left between them. CDR3 sequence: CASSLLAGRDTQYF. The CDR3 DNA is TGTGCCAGCAGTTTATTGGCGGGGCGAGATACGCAGTATTTT.

This sequence joins TRBV16 and TRBJ2-7; maybe TRBD2 (5 bases). V was pared by 2 bases and J by 3 bases, with 14 bases between. The CDR3 length is 15 residues. The germline gives CDR1 KGHSY, CDR2 FQNENV. The CDR3 reads CASSQRVGVSYEQYF. The CDR3 DNA reads as TGTGCCAGCAGCCAAAGGGTGGGAGTAAGCTACGAGCAGTACTTC.

This clone was seen just once. The chain joins TRBV29-1 to TRBJ2-3; D gene unclear. Germline V gene data show CDR1 as SQVTM and CDR2 as ANQGSEA. V was shortened by 7 bases and J by 2 bases, with 25 bases between the two germline ends. CDR3 length: 17 residues. CDR3 DNA: TGCAGCGCCCATTTGAGACGAGGCGATCTTGACACAGATACGCAGTATTTT. This gives the protein CSAHLRRGDLDTDTQYF.